These T cell receptor beta chains were read from a single sample in a study of memory CD4+ T cells and cytomegalovirus serostatus. TCRdb keeps only in-frame clones here, not all; method: immunoSEQ multiplex PCR. Among tens of thousands of clones listed, roughly 80% were seen once. The source material was memory CD4+ T cells from blood. These receptor sequences come from an adult in good health and CMV-seronegative. Both conserved end residues are part of each CDR3. D genes are given only for firm matches. Some rows have no size entry. The others give once, few or many, or a class for an expanded clone.

>TRBV6-5|-|-|TRBJ1-1
CASSSRGVGLRTEAFF
TGTGCCAGCAGTTCCCGCGGGGTGGGGTTAAGAACTGAAGCTTTCTTT
>TRBV2|-|-|TRBJ2-1
CASSEQAQQWNEQFF
TGTGCCAGCAGTGAACAGGCGCAACAATGGAATGAGCAGTTCTTC
>TRBV7-9|-|few|TRBJ1-2
CASSLANYGYTF
TGTGCCAGCAGCTTAGCTAACTATGGCTACACCTTC
>TRBV7-2|-|-|TRBJ2-1
CASSGPYRVGGNEQFF
TGTGCCAGCAGCGGACCTTACAGGGTAGGTGGCAATGAGCAGTTCTTC
>TRBV5-4|TRBD1|-|TRBJ2-3
CASSPTRDRGTDTQYF
TGTGCCAGCAGCCCTACCCGGGACAGGGGAACAGATACGCAGTATTTT
>TRBV11-2|-|-|TRBJ2-7
CASTPNIGVGDEQYF
TGTGCCAGCACCCCCAATATAGGGGTCGGCGACGAGCAGTACTTC
>TRBV4-2|-|-|TRBJ1-5
CASSQDWGSQPQHF
TGTGCCAGCAGCCAAGATTGGGGATCGCAGCCCCAGCATTTT
>TRBV7-3|-|-|TRBJ2-2
CASSFHQGTTGELFF
TGTGCCAGCAGCTTCCATCAGGGAACCACCGGGGAGCTGTTTTTT
>TRBV7-8|-|-|TRBJ1-4
CASSLMGVTNEKLFF
TGTGCCAGCAGCTTAATGGGGGTAACTAATGAAAAACTGTTTTTT
>TRBV5-4|-|-|TRBJ2-7
CASSQGPAVSSYEQYF
TGTGCCAGCAGCCAGGGACCAGCGGTAAGCTCCTACGAGCAGTACTTC
>TRBV18|-|-|TRBJ1-1
CASSPVSAGVDTEAFF
TGTGCCAGCTCACCAGTTTCAGCGGGCGTGGACACTGAAGCTTTCTTT
>TRBV19|TRBD1|-|TRBJ1-2
CASSPGTGSGYTF
TGTGCCAGTAGTCCCGGGACAGGGAGCGGCTACACCTTC
>TRBV7-9|-|once|TRBJ1-1
CASSLAGGGTEAFF
TGTGCCAGCAGCTTAGCAGGGGGTGGCACTGAAGCTTTCTTT
>TRBV30|-|-|TRBJ2-5
CAWAAGRETQYF
TGTGCCTGGGCGGCTGGAAGGGAGACCCAGTACTTC
>TRBV28|-|-|TRBJ2-7
CASRGNPSYEQYF
TGTGCCAGCAGGGGTAATCCATCCTACGAGCAGTACTTC
>TRBV29-1|TRBD1|-|TRBJ2-7
CSVEDLGTGEQYF
TGCAGCGTTGAAGATTTGGGGACAGGCGAGCAGTACTTC
>TRBV5-1|TRBD1|-|TRBJ1-2
CASSLGTGYTYGYTF
TGCGCCAGCAGCTTGGGGACAGGGTATACCTATGGCTACACCTTC
>TRBV28|-|-|TRBJ1-1
CASSSRKAFF
TGTGCCAGCAGTTCCCGTAAAGCTTTCTTT
>TRBV6-1|-|-|TRBJ1-5
CASSDSGGAGQPQHF
TGTGCCAGCAGCGACTCGGGGGGCGCAGGGCAGCCCCAGCATTTT
>TRBV5-1|TRBD1|-|TRBJ2-5
CASSLEGGFETQYF
TGCGCCAGCAGCTTGGAAGGGGGCTTCGAGACCCAGTACTTC